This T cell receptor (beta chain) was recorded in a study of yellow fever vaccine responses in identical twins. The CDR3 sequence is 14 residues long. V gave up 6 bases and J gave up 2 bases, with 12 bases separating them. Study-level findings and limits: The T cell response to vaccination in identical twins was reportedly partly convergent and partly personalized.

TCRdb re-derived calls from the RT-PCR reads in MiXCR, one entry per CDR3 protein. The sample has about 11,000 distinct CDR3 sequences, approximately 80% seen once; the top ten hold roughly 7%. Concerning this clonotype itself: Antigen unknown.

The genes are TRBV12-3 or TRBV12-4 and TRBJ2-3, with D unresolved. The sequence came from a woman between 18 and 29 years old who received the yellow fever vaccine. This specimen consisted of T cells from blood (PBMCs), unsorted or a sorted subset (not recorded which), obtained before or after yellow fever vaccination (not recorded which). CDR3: CASSRTLNTDTQYF. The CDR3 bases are TGTGCCAGCAGCCGGACCCTTAACACAGATACGCAGTATTTT.